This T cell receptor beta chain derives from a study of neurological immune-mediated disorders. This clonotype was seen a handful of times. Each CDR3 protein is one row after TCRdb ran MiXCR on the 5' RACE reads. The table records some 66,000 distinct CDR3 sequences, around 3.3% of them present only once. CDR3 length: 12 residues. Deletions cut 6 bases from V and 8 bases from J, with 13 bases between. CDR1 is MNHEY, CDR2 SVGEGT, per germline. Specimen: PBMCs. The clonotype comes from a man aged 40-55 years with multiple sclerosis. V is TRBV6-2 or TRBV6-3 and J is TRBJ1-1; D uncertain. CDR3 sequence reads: CASSLHREEAFF. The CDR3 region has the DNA TGTGCCAGCAGCCTCCACCGGGAGGAAGCTTTCTTT.